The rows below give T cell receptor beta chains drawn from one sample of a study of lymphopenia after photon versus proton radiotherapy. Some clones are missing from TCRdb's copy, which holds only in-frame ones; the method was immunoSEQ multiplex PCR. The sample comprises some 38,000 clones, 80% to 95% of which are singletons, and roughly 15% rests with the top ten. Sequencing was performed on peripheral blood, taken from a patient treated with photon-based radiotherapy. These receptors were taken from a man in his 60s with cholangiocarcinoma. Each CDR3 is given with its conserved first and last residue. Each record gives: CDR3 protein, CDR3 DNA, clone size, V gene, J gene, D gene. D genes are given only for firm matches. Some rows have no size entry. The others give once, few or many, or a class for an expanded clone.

cdr3_aa: CASSIGGRGTGELFF
cdr3_nt: TGTGCCAGTAGTATAGGCGGGAGAGGGACCGGGGAGCTGTTTTTT
clone_size: NA
v_call: TRBV19
j_call: TRBJ2-2
d_call: TRBD2

cdr3_aa: CASSRDLTNQPQHF
cdr3_nt: TGTGCCAGCAGCCGGGACTTAACTAATCAGCCCCAGCATTTT
clone_size: few
v_call: TRBV28
j_call: TRBJ1-5
d_call: NA

cdr3_aa: CASSLDLAGTDTQYF
cdr3_nt: TGTGCCAGCAGCCTCGATTTAGCGGGCACAGATACGCAGTATTTT
clone_size: NA
v_call: TRBV7-2
j_call: TRBJ2-3
d_call: NA

cdr3_aa: CASSPDTGGSWDEQFF
cdr3_nt: TGTGCCAGCAGCCCCGACACTGGCGGGAGTTGGGATGAGCAGTTCTTC
clone_size: NA
v_call: TRBV7-9
j_call: TRBJ2-1
d_call: TRBD2

cdr3_aa: CASSADSHYEQYF
cdr3_nt: TGCGCCAGCAGCGCGGACAGTCACTACGAGCAGTACTTC
clone_size: NA
v_call: TRBV5-1
j_call: TRBJ2-7
d_call: NA

cdr3_aa: CASSYFDEQYF
cdr3_nt: TGTGCCAGCAGTTACTTCGACGAGCAGTACTTC
clone_size: NA
v_call: TRBV6-5
j_call: TRBJ2-7
d_call: NA

cdr3_aa: CASSGRGGYAGELFF
cdr3_nt: TGTGCCAGCAGTGGTCGCGGGGGGTACGCCGGGGAGCTGTTTTTT
clone_size: NA
v_call: TRBV2
j_call: TRBJ2-2
d_call: TRBD2

cdr3_aa: CASSLGGPGKLFF
cdr3_nt: TGTGCCAGCAGTTTGGGGGGCCCGGGGAAACTGTTTTTT
clone_size: NA
v_call: TRBV27
j_call: TRBJ1-4
d_call: NA

cdr3_aa: CASSPILDYLDSTDTQYF
cdr3_nt: TGTGCCAGCAGTCCAATCCTTGACTACCTGGATAGCACAGATACGCAGTATTTT
clone_size: NA
v_call: TRBV28
j_call: TRBJ2-3
d_call: NA

cdr3_aa: CASSSRPVGETQYF
cdr3_nt: TGTGCCAGCAGCTCTCGACCGGTGGGGGAGACCCAGTACTTC
clone_size: NA
v_call: TRBV7-8
j_call: TRBJ2-5
d_call: NA

cdr3_aa: CASHGAVTYEQYF
cdr3_nt: TGTGCCAGCCACGGTGCAGTTACCTACGAGCAGTACTTC
clone_size: NA
v_call: TRBV6-6
j_call: TRBJ2-7
d_call: NA

cdr3_aa: CASSLVDSEAFF
cdr3_nt: TGTGCCAGCAGCTTAGTGGACAGTGAAGCTTTCTTT
clone_size: NA
v_call: TRBV7-9
j_call: TRBJ1-1
d_call: NA

cdr3_aa: CASSPSYSTDTQYF
cdr3_nt: TGTGCCAGCAGTCCATCTTACAGCACAGATACGCAGTATTTT
clone_size: NA
v_call: TRBV6-5
j_call: TRBJ2-3
d_call: NA

cdr3_aa: CASSGPGAGTGELFF
cdr3_nt: TGTGCCAGCAGCGGACCGGGGGCGGGAACCGGGGAGCTGTTTTTT
clone_size: NA
v_call: TRBV9
j_call: TRBJ2-2
d_call: NA

cdr3_aa: CASSPYAGFTDTQYF
cdr3_nt: TGTGCCAGCAGTCCCTATGCGGGGTTCACAGATACGCAGTATTTT
clone_size: NA
v_call: TRBV27
j_call: TRBJ2-3
d_call: NA

cdr3_aa: CASSLGLAGGPGETQYF
cdr3_nt: TGCGCCAGCAGCCTGGGACTAGCGGGGGGGCCAGGAGAGACCCAGTACTTC
clone_size: NA
v_call: TRBV4-1
j_call: TRBJ2-5
d_call: TRBD2

cdr3_aa: CASNMGGPADTQYF
cdr3_nt: TGTGCCAGTAACATGGGGGGACCCGCAGATACGCAGTATTTT
clone_size: NA
v_call: TRBV19
j_call: TRBJ2-3
d_call: NA

cdr3_aa: CASSLVAGSSNYGYTF
cdr3_nt: TGTGCCAGCAGCTTGGTTGCAGGGAGTTCGAACTATGGCTACACCTTC
clone_size: once
v_call: TRBV5-4
j_call: TRBJ1-2
d_call: NA

cdr3_aa: CSVSNRGPDTQYF
cdr3_nt: TGCAGCGTTTCTAACAGGGGGCCAGATACGCAGTATTTT
clone_size: NA
v_call: TRBV29-1
j_call: TRBJ2-3
d_call: TRBD1